These 13 T cell receptor beta chains were sequenced from one sample in a study of human T cells and chemical hapten exposure. Time point reported: patch test 2, 6 weeks after DPC sensitization. Treatment noted: therapeutic diphenylcyclopropenone sensitization with weekly scalp DPC. MiXCR was run by TCRdb on the RACE reads, yielding one entry per CDR3 protein. The table records 35,000 to 45,000 distinct CDR3 sequences, more than 8.5% of them present only once. Material: whole blood, obtained in connection with sensitization to the hapten diphenylcyclopropenone (DPC). The receptors were sampled from a woman in her forties with alopecia areata. Some clones in this sample may be carry-over from other donors' samples.

The V call is TRBV7-2, the J call TRBJ1-5, with 9 bases aligning to TRBD1. J lost 7 bases, V lost 5 bases, and 6 bases had no gene match. The CDR3 is 14 amino acids. CDR1 and CDR2 (germline): SGHTA, FQGNSA. CDR3 in DNA: TGTGCCAGCAGCCCGGGACAGGGTAGACAGCCCCAGCATTTT. Translating gives CASSPGQGRQPQHF.

This clonotype was detected many times. The chain recombines TRBV7-2 with TRBJ2-3; 7 bases are a match to TRBD2. Losses at the gene ends were 2 bases for V and 4 bases for J; bases not matched to a gene: 6. CDR3 length equals 15 residues. Germline CDR1 SGHTA, CDR2 FQGNSA. CDR3 in amino acids: CASSLQGLPADTQYF. The CDR3 DNA reads TGTGCCAGCAGCTTACAGGGACTACCAGCAGATACGCAGTATTTT.

The V and J genes are TRBV6-1 and TRBJ2-7; TRBD1 matches 10 bases. Germline-derived CDR1 and CDR2 are MNHNS and SASEGT. This CDR3 contains 14 residues. The V and J ends lost 8 bases and 6 bases, in that order; junction bases with no gene match: 10. The CDR3 nucleotides read TGTGCCAGCTTTAAGGGGAGGACAGGGGGCGAGCAGTACTTC. As protein: CASFKGRTGGEQYF.

Ten or more counts support this clonotype. The chain employs TRBV29-1 and TRBJ2-7; 8 bases map to TRBD1. Trimming took 4 bases from V and 3 from J; bases not matched to a gene: 2. In germline, CDR1 is SQVTM, CDR2 ANQGSEA. The CDR3 is 12 residues long. Here the CDR3 reads CSVGDRGYEQYF. DNA of the CDR3: TGCAGCGTTGGAGACAGGGGCTACGAGCAGTACTTC.

This clonotype was counted ten times or more. V usage is TRBV2 and J usage is TRBJ1-6, with D maybe TRBD1 (5 bases). The CDR3 runs to 15 residues. The germline V and J ends were trimmed by 8 bases and 5 bases, with 16 bases remaining between them. Germline assignment: CDR1 SNHLY and CDR2 FYNNEI. The CDR3 spells CASRVSDSNNSPLHF. The CDR3 DNA follows: TGTGCCAGCCGGGTATCCGACAGCAATAATTCACCCCTCCACTTT.

This clonotype was seen at least ten times. This chain connects TRBV29-1 to TRBJ1-6, with D uncertain. This CDR3 is built from 12 residues. Germline V gene sequence: CDR1 SQVTM, CDR2 ANQGSEA. Trimming shortened V by 4 bases and J by 9 bases, and 10 bases separated the two germline ends. The CDR3 here is CSVGGYGSPLHF. For the CDR3, the DNA is TGCAGCGTTGGAGGGTATGGTTCACCCCTCCACTTT. The full variable domain, in which reference TRBV29-1 and TRBJ1-6 provide the parts outside the CDR3, is SAVISQKPSRDICQRGTSLTIQCQVDSQVTMMFWYRQQPGQSLTLIATANQGSEATYESGFVIDKFPISRPNLTFSTLTVSNMSPEDSSIYLCSVGGYGSPLHFGNGTRLTVT.

There are many counts of this clonotype. Relative to the germline gene, one junction end is altered; a read error may explain this. The genes are TRBV7-9 and TRBJ2-6; no clear D. CDR1 SEHNR and CDR2 FQNEAQ come from the germline V gene (reference sequence). The CDR3 runs 18 residues. CDR3 bases: TGTGCCAGCACCTTACCGCCCCTGGCTAATTCTGGGGCCAACGTCCTGACTTTC. It specifies CASTLPPLANSGANVLTF.

This clonotype was found many times. The J gene is TRBJ1-6, the V gene TRBV5-1, with D possibly matching TRBD1 (6 bases). V was cut by 0 bases and J by 9 bases, with 13 bases left in between. Germline V lookup: CDR1 SGHRS, CDR2 YFSETQ. CDR3 length: 15 amino acids. In DNA, the CDR3 is TGCGCCAGCAGCTTGGCCCCGCGGGGGCTTTCACCCCTCCACTTT. Translating it yields CASSLAPRGLSPLHF.

This clonotype was seen more than once but under ten times. The rearrangement links TRBV6-5 to TRBJ2-7; D not certain. CDR3 length: 17 residues. Per the germline V gene, CDR1 is MNHEY and CDR2 is SVGAGI. Trimming left V 4 bases short and J 2 bases short, with 21 bases between. The CDR3 DNA follows: TGTGCCAGCAGTTCCGATAGGCGACATGTAGGAACCTACGAGCAGTACTTC. Translating gives CASSSDRRHVGTYEQYF.

This clonotype has at least ten counts. The V call is TRBV20-1, the J call TRBJ2-2; 9 bases are shared with TRBD2. CDR1 is DFQATT, CDR2 SNEGSKA, per germline (reference sequence). V was clipped by 1 base and J by 1 base; unmatched bases: 1. The CDR3 runs 15 residues. Written as DNA, the CDR3 is TGCAGTGCTAGAGTACTAGCGGGGAACACCGGGGAGCTGTTTTTT. As protein: CSARVLAGNTGELFF.

This clonotype was found many times. The chain is built from TRBV10-3 and TRBJ2-7; D unresolved. The ends were cut back, 4 bases at V and 0 bases at J, with 1 base in the middle. This CDR3 region has 11 residues. The germline V gene has CDR1 ENHRY and CDR2 SYGVKD. As DNA, the CDR3 is TGTGCCATCAGTGGCTCCTACGAGCAGTACTTC. Translation gives CAISGSYEQYF.

This clonotype was recorded many times. V gene TRBV5-1 combines with J gene TRBJ1-1; D remains unclear. Trimming shortened V by 5 bases and J by 0 bases, and 11 bases separated the two germline ends. The length of the CDR3 is 14 residues. Germline V gene sequence: CDR1 SGHRS, CDR2 YFSETQ. The DNA for the CDR3 is TGCGCCAGCAGTCAAGGAGCCATGAACACTGAAGCTTTCTTT. This encodes CASSQGAMNTEAFF.

The chain recombines TRBV4-2 with TRBJ2-1; weak D call: TRBD2 (7 bases). Per the germline V gene, CDR1 is LGHNA and CDR2 is YNFKEQ. Trimming cost V 3 bases and J 9 bases, with 18 bases left between them. There are 15 residues in the CDR3. Written as DNA, the CDR3 is TGTGCCAGCAGCCACGAGGGGGGGTGTACCATTGAGCAGTTCTTC. It translates to CASSHEGGCTIEQFF.